These 14 T cell receptor beta chains originate from one sample sequenced in a study of blood T cell repertoires in COVID-19. The repertoire was sequenced with immunoSEQ multiplex PCR; TCRdb's copy has only in-frame clones and lacks some. The data contain nearly 80,000 clones, 65% to 85% of them singletons. Input material: peripheral blood. These receptors came from a man aged 45-65 years with acute or convalescent COVID-19.

This clone came up once. This chain connects TRBV5-1 to TRBJ1-6, with D possibly being TRBD1 (5 bases). The CDR3 length is 14 residues. Germline lookup yields CDR1 SGHRS and CDR2 YFSETQ. Trimming took 0 bases from V and 10 from J, leaving 11 bases between them. The CDR3 region has the DNA TGCGCCAGCAGCTTGGAGGGGCGAGGATCACCCCTCCACTTT. Amino acids: CASSLEGRGSPLHF.

V and J are TRBV6-1 and TRBJ2-7; the match to TRBD2 covers 8 bases. V lost 2 bases and J lost 2; bases outside the gene matches: 5. From germline, CDR1 is MNHNS and CDR2 SASEGT. There are 15 residues in the CDR3. The CDR3 region has the DNA TGTGCCAGCAGTGAACGGGGGGGGGACCCCTACGAGCAGTACTTC. It translates to CASSERGGDPYEQYF.

The chain combines TRBV27 with TRBJ1-5; 10 bases are a match to TRBD1. CDR1 and CDR2 (germline): MNHEY, SMNVEV (reference sequence). The J segment lost 6 bases and the V segment lost 6 bases, leaving 5 bases of the junction unmatched. The CDR3 is made up of 14 amino acids. The CDR3 protein is CASRTTGGSQPQHF. The CDR3, as DNA: TGTGCCAGCAGGACGACAGGGGGCAGTCAGCCCCAGCATTTT.

V is TRBV7-2 and J is TRBJ2-2, with a possible D match to TRBD2 (7 bases). The CDR3 contains 14 residues. V was cut by 4 bases and J by 8 bases, with 14 bases left in between. Germline CDR1 is SGHTA and CDR2 is FQGNSA. The CDR3 sequence is CASSSHREGGELFF. The CDR3 DNA reads TGTGCCAGCAGCTCTCACAGGGAGGGGGGGGAGCTGTTTTTT.

The V call is TRBV7-2, the J call TRBJ1-2; no clear D. Germline CDR1 SGHTA, CDR2 FQGNSA. V lost 1 base, J lost 3 bases, and 12 bases lay in between. The CDR3 extends over 15 amino acids. CDR3 sequence: CASSLVRGRDYGYTF. The CDR3, as DNA: TGTGCCAGCAGCTTAGTTCGCGGCAGAGACTATGGCTACACCTTC. Full variable domain (missing parts from reference TRBV7-2 and TRBJ1-2): GAGVSQSPSNKVTEKGKDVELRCDPISGHTALYWYRQSLGQGLEFLIYFQGNSAPDKSGLPSDRFSAERTGGSVSTLTIQRTQQEDSAVYLCASSLVRGRDYGYTFGSGTRLTVV.

This rearrangement joins TRBV24-1 to TRBJ2-7, with a tentative D call TRBD2 (6 bases). V lost 4 bases and J 3 bases, leaving 12 bases between the germline ends. Germline CDR1 is KGHDR and CDR2 is SFDVKD. CDR3 size: 14 residues. This chain's CDR3 is CATSDSGLRYEQYF. In DNA form, the CDR3 reads TGTGCCACCAGTGACTCCGGACTACGCTACGAGCAGTACTTC.

The chain combines TRBV19 with TRBJ2-2, with D unresolved. Germline-derived CDR1 and CDR2 are LNHDA and SQIVND (reference sequence). The V end was cut by 5 bases, the J end by 8 bases, with 6 bases between. This CDR3 has 11 amino acids. CDR3 region: CASSAQGELFF. CDR3 DNA: TGTGCCAGTAGTGCCCAGGGGGAGCTGTTTTTT. The entire variable domain, with the rest obtained from reference TRBV19 and TRBJ2-2, is as follows: DGGITQSPKYLFRKEGQNVTLSCEQNLNHDAMYWYRQDPGQGLRLIYYSQIVNDFQKGDIAEGYSVSREKKESFPLTVTSAQKNPTAFYLCASSAQGELFFGEGSRLTVL.

The chain is built from TRBV7-9 and TRBJ1-6, with 10 bases that match TRBD1. The CDR3 consists of 13 residues. Looked up from germline, CDR1 is SEHNR and CDR2 is FQNEAQ (reference sequence). The ends lost 8 bases at V and 7 bases at J; junction bases unmatched: 2. The CDR3 coding sequence is TGTGCCAGCCAGGGACAGGGGAATTCACCCCTCCACTTT. This codes for CASQGQGNSPLHF.

The rearrangement joins TRBV6-1 to TRBJ2-7, with D perhaps matching TRBD1 (5 bases). Trimming shortened V by 3 bases and J by 0 bases, and 12 bases separated the two germline ends. This CDR3 spans 15 amino acids. Germline CDR1 and CDR2: MNHNS and SASEGT. Written as DNA, the CDR3 is TGTGCCAGCAGTGAGGTAGACAGCAGCTCCTACGAGCAGTACTTC. It encodes CASSEVDSSSYEQYF.

CDR3 DNA: TGCGCCAGCAGCTTGGGACAGGGGGCGGGGAATGAGCAGTTCTTC. Encoded protein: CASSLGQGAGNEQFF. V and J are TRBV5-1 and TRBJ2-1; TRBD1 aligns across 10 bases. V lost 0 bases, J lost 7 bases, and 4 bases stayed unmatched. Germline V lookup: CDR1 SGHRS, CDR2 YFSETQ. The CDR3 extends over 15 amino acids. The whole variable domain, filled in from reference TRBV5-1 and TRBJ2-1, reads KAGVTQTPRYLIKTRGQQVTLSCSPISGHRSVSWYQQTPGQGLQFLFEYFSETQRNKGNFPGRFSGRQFSNSRSEMNVSTLELGDSALYLCASSLGQGAGNEQFFGPGTRLTVL.

This clone was detected only once. The chain combines TRBV27 with TRBJ1-2; maybe TRBD1 (6 bases). This CDR3 spans 13 amino acids. V lost 5 bases and J 5 bases, leaving 12 bases between the germline ends. CDR1 is MNHEY and CDR2 is SMNVEV in the germline V gene (reference sequence). The CDR3 reads CASSGQSLYGYTF. In DNA form, the CDR3 reads TGTGCCAGCAGTGGACAGTCGCTTTATGGCTACACCTTC.

This clone was counted a few times. The J gene is TRBJ2-2, the V gene TRBV10-3; D uncertain. The CDR3 runs to 14 residues. V gave up 7 bases and J gave up 4 bases, with 13 bases separating them. CDR1 is ENHRY and CDR2 is SYGVKD in the germline V gene. CDR3 residues: CAIKAAATTGELFF. Written as DNA, the CDR3 is TGTGCCATCAAGGCGGCTGCGACCACCGGGGAGCTGTTTTTT.

The V and J genes are TRBV9 and TRBJ2-7; 12 bases agree with TRBD2. Trimming removed 0 bases from V and 2 bases from J; junction bases left unmatched: 3. CDR3 length equals 16 residues. Per the germline V gene, CDR1 is SGDLS and CDR2 is YYNGEE. The CDR3 loop reads CASSVGTSGAPYEQYF. The CDR3 DNA reads TGTGCCAGCAGCGTAGGGACTAGCGGGGCCCCCTACGAGCAGTACTTC.

This clone has only one observation. J is TRBJ2-1 and V is TRBV18, with D possibly being TRBD2 (5 bases). Germline values: CDR1 KGHSH, CDR2 LQKENI. V dropped 3 bases and J dropped 4 bases, with 25 bases sitting between them. This CDR3 is 19 amino acids long. CDR3 residues: CASSPFLPALAEGYNEQFF. CDR3 bases: TGTGCCAGCTCACCGTTTTTACCCGCTCTAGCCGAGGGATACAATGAGCAGTTCTTC.